A selection of T cell receptor beta chains follows, all from one sample in a study of blood T cell repertoires in COVID-19. Some clones are missing from TCRdb's copy, which holds only in-frame ones; the method was immunoSEQ multiplex PCR. The table lists around 300,000 clones, 75% to 90% of them singletons. The sequencing sample was made of peripheral blood. These receptors were taken from a middle-aged man with acute or convalescent COVID-19. Both conserved end residues are part of each CDR3. The D gene is left open where the match is weak. Only part of the rows carry a size: once, few, many, or a class if the clone is expanded.

v_call	clone_size	j_call	d_call	cdr3_aa	cdr3_nt
TRBV6-5	NA	TRBJ2-2	NA	CASSSGQRSTGELFF	TGTGCCAGCAGTTCTGGACAGCGCTCCACCGGGGAGCTGTTTTTT
TRBV12-5	NA	TRBJ2-2	TRBD2	CASGLVRGGYFNTGELFF	TGTGCTAGTGGTTTGGTACGCGGGGGATACTTTAACACCGGGGAGCTGTTTTTT
TRBV2	NA	TRBJ2-1	NA	CATQGYNEQFF	TGTGCCACCCAGGGGTACAATGAGCAGTTCTTC
TRBV5-5	NA	TRBJ2-1	TRBD2	CASSIGTSGSYNEQFF	TGTGCCAGCAGCATTGGGACTAGCGGCTCCTACAATGAGCAGTTCTTC
TRBV4-1	few	TRBJ2-1	NA	CASSQGGFSYNEQFF	TGCGCCAGCAGCCAAGGGGGCTTCTCCTACAATGAGCAGTTCTTC
TRBV11-3	few	TRBJ2-2	NA	CASSLNLAGGDTGELFF	TGTGCCAGCAGCCTCAATTTGGCCGGAGGGGACACCGGGGAGCTGTTTTTT
TRBV2	NA	TRBJ2-1	TRBD1	CASNRAGGPEQFF	TGTGCCAGCAATAGGGCAGGGGGCCCTGAGCAGTTCTTC
TRBV3-1/TRBV3-2	NA	TRBJ1-2	TRBD1	CASSQDLGTGGYTF	TGTGCCAGCAGCCAAGACCTTGGGACAGGTGGCTACACCTTC
TRBV18	NA	TRBJ1-3	TRBD1	CASSPLLTGGGNTIYF	TGTGCCAGCTCACCCCTATTGACAGGGGGTGGAAACACCATATATTTT
TRBV6-5	NA	TRBJ1-3	NA	CASSYNQNTIYF	TGTGCCAGCAGTTACAATCAAAACACCATATATTTT
TRBV11-2	NA	TRBJ2-1	TRBD1	CASSPRPGTGYNEQFF	TGTGCCAGCAGCCCCCGTCCCGGGACAGGGTACAATGAGCAGTTCTTC
TRBV6-5	NA	TRBJ2-7	NA	CASSQRTPPNEQYF	TGTGCCAGCAGCCAAAGGACTCCCCCCAACGAGCAGTACTTC
TRBV6-5	NA	TRBJ1-1	TRBD1	CASFRDRVNTEAFF	TGTGCCAGCTTTCGGGACAGGGTGAACACTGAAGCTTTCTTT
TRBV6-1	NA	TRBJ2-1	NA	CASSEEAGRTNEQFF	TGTGCCAGCAGTGAAGAGGCGGGCCGTACAAATGAGCAGTTCTTC
TRBV11-3	NA	TRBJ2-1	TRBD2	CASGSGGYNEQFF	TGTGCCAGCGGAAGCGGGGGATACAATGAGCAGTTCTTC
TRBV30	few	TRBJ1-3	TRBD1	CAGTGGGGNTIYF	TGTGCCGGAACAGGGGGAGGTGGAAACACCATATATTTT
TRBV5-6	NA	TRBJ1-2	TRBD1	CASSLGQGFFGYTF	TGTGCCAGCAGCTTGGGACAGGGCTTCTTTGGCTACACCTTC
TRBV30	NA	TRBJ2-3	NA	CAWSSGSTDTQYF	TGTGCCTGGAGTAGCGGGAGCACAGATACGCAGTATTTT
TRBV4-2	NA	TRBJ2-3	TRBD2	CASSRSGGGTDTQYF	TGTGCCAGCAGCCGTAGCGGGGGGGGCACAGATACGCAGTATTTT
TRBV6-2/TRBV6-3	NA	TRBJ2-7	NA	CASSYGGRSYEQYF	TGTGCCAGCAGTTACGGAGGCCGAAGCTACGAGCAGTACTTC
TRBV5-5	NA	TRBJ1-5	TRBD1	CASNKWQGASQPQHF	TGTGCCAGCAACAAGTGGCAGGGGGCAAGTCAGCCCCAGCATTTT
TRBV5-6	NA	TRBJ2-3	TRBD2	CASSFGRGVTDTQYF	TGTGCCAGCAGCTTTGGGCGGGGGGTTACAGATACGCAGTATTTT
TRBV11-2	NA	TRBJ2-7	TRBD2	CASSANGGGYEQYF	TGTGCCAGCAGCGCCAATGGGGGGGGGTACGAGCAGTACTTC
TRBV5-6	NA	TRBJ2-3	NA	CASSLAGGGGTDTQYF	TGTGCCAGCAGCCTGGCGGGCGGCGGGGGCACAGATACGCAGTATTTT
TRBV5-1	NA	TRBJ1-1	NA	CASSSGESGTEAFF	TGCGCCAGCAGCTCGGGGGAATCGGGCACTGAAGCTTTCTTT
TRBV5-4	NA	TRBJ2-1	TRBD2	CASSLGLAGGDEQFF	TGTGCCAGCAGCTTAGGACTAGCGGGGGGGGATGAGCAGTTCTTC
TRBV7-8	once	TRBJ2-3	TRBD2	CASSLEAGRTDTQYF	TGTGCCAGCAGCTTAGAAGCGGGGCGCACAGATACGCAGTATTTT
TRBV10-1	NA	TRBJ2-5	NA	CASRSGDGETQYF	TGCGCCAGCAGATCGGGGGACGGAGAGACCCAGTACTTC
TRBV11-2	NA	TRBJ1-6	NA	CASSLEAYSPLHF	TGTGCCAGCAGCTTAGAGGCTTATTCACCCCTCCACTTT
TRBV5-1	NA	TRBJ2-1	TRBD2	CASSSKGTSVYNEQFF	TGCGCCAGCAGCTCAAAAGGGACTAGCGTCTACAATGAGCAGTTCTTC